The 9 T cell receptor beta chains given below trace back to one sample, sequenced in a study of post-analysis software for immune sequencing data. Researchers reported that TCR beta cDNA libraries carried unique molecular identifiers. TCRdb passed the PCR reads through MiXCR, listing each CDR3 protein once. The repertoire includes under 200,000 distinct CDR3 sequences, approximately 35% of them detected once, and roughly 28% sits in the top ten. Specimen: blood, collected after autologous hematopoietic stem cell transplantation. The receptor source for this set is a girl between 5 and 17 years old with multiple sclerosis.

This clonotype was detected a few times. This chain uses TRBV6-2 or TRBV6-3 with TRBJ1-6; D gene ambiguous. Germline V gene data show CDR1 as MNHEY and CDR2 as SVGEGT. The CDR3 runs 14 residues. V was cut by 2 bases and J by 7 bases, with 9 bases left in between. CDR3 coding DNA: TGTGCCAGCAGTTACCTACAGCAGAATTCACCCCTCCACTTT. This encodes CASSYLQQNSPLHF.

This CDR3 reads CASSLGGNAEAFF. The CDR3 nucleotides are TGTGCCAGCAGTTTAGGGGGAAACGCTGAAGCTTTCTTT. V is TRBV12-3 or TRBV12-4 and J is TRBJ1-1; D unclear. The germline V and J ends were trimmed by 1 base and 6 bases, with 9 bases remaining between them. The length of the CDR3 is 13 residues.

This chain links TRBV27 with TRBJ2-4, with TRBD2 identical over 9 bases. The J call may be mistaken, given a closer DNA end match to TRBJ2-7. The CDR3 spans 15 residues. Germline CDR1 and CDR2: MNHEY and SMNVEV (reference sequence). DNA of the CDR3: TGTGCCAGCAGTGATCGAGCGGGAGGAACCCACGAGCAGTACTTC. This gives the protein CASSDRAGGTHEQYF.

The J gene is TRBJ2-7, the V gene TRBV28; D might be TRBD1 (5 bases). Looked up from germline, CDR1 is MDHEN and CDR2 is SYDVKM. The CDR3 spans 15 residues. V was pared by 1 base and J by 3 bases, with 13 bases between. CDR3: CASSLYAGSVYEQYF. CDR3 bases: TGTGCCAGCAGTTTATATGCAGGGTCGGTCTACGAGCAGTACTTC.

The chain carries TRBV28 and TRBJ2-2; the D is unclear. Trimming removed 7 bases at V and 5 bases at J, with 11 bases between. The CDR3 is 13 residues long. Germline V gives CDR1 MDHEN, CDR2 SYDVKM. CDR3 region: CASMLTTTGELFF. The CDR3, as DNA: TGTGCCAGCATGCTGACAACAACCGGGGAGCTGTTTTTT.

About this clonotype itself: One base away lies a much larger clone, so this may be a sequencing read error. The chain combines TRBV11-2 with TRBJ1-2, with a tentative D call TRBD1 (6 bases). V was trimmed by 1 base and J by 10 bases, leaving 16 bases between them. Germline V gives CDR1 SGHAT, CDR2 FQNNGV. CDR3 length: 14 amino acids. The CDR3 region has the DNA TGTGCCAGCAGCTTAGCTCTTACAGGGACCGACTACACCTTC. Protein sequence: CASSLALTGTDYTF.

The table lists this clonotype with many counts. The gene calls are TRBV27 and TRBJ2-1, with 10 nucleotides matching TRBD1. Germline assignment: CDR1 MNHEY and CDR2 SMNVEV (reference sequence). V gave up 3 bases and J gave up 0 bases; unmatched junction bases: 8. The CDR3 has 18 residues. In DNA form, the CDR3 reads TGTGCCAGCAGTTTCGGGACAGGGGTCCCCATCTCCTACAATGAGCAGTTCTTC. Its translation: CASSFGTGVPISYNEQFF.

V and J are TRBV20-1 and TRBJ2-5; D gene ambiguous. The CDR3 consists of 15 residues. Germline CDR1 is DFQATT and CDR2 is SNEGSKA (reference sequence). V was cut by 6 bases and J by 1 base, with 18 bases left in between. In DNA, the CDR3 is TGCAGTGCACATTCACCCTGGCAGGCCCAAGAGACCCAGTACTTC. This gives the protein CSAHSPWQAQETQYF.

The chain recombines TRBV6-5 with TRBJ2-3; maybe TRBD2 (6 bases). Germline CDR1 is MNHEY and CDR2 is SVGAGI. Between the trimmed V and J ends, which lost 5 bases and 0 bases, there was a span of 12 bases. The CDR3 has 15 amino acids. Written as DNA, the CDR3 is TGTGCCAGCAGTACCTGGGGGAGGAGCACAGATACGCAGTATTTT. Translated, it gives CASSTWGRSTDTQYF.